The next 18 T cell receptor beta chains were all read from a single sample in a study of blood T cell repertoires in COVID-19. TCRdb's table, derived via immunoSEQ multiplex PCR, lists solely in-frame clones and lacks some. The sample shows approximately 210,000 clones, about 90% of them seen only once. Sequenced material: PBMCs or T cells enriched from blood (not recorded which). The source is a woman aged 18-35 years who had recovered from COVID-19.

This chain uses TRBV11-2 with TRBJ2-1, with 8 bases matching TRBD1. The CDR3 has 16 residues. After removal of 1 base from V and 3 bases from J, the junction contained 5 bases not matched to a gene. Germline CDR1 and CDR2: SGHAT and FQNNGV. CDR3 nucleotides: TGTGCCAGCAGCTTAGGGGGCAGGGGGCGCTACAATGAGCAGTTCTTC. Its translation: CASSLGGRGRYNEQFF.

The chain joins TRBV28 to TRBJ2-7, with 8 bases that match TRBD1. Trimming at V came to 10 bases and at J to 3 bases, leaving 8 bases not matched to a gene. CDR1 is MDHEN, CDR2 SYDVKM, per germline. The CDR3 is 13 amino acids. The CDR3 DNA follows: TGTGCCACCTTTGTTACAGGGGGCTACGAGCAGTACTTC. Amino acids: CATFVTGGYEQYF.

J is TRBJ2-5 and V is TRBV11-2; perhaps TRBD1 as D (6 bases). Trimming removed 1 base at V and 1 base at J, with 7 bases between. CDR1 and CDR2 (germline): SGHAT, FQNNGV. There are 14 residues in the CDR3. The CDR3 nucleotides read TGTGCCAGCAGCTTAGTACAGGGCCAAGAGACCCAGTACTTC. Its translation is CASSLVQGQETQYF.

In DNA form, the CDR3 reads TGTGCCAGCAGTCCCTACGGGAACACTGAAGCTTTCTTT. It encodes CASSPYGNTEAFF. V gene TRBV3-1 (or the pseudogene TRBV3-2) combines with J gene TRBJ1-1; no firm D call. The germline V gene has CDR1 LGHDT and CDR2 YNNKEL (reference sequence). The CDR3 consists of 13 residues. V shed 6 bases and J shed 1 base, with 9 bases lying between them.

The gene calls are TRBV12-3 or TRBV12-4 and TRBJ2-1, with D unclear. V was trimmed by 3 bases and J by 10 bases, leaving 10 bases between them. The CDR3 sequence is 12 residues long. CDR3 amino acids: CASSFYPGEQFF. The CDR3 bases are TGTGCCAGCAGTTTTTACCCCGGGGAGCAGTTCTTC.

This chain joins TRBV3-1 (or the pseudogene TRBV3-2) and TRBJ2-1; 7 bases line up with TRBD1. J was trimmed by 11 bases and V by 5 bases; bases with no gene match: 9. The CDR3 runs 13 residues. From germline, CDR1 is LGHDT and CDR2 YNNKEL (reference sequence). The CDR3, as DNA: TGTGCCAGCAGCGCGCACTCGGGACAGCAGCAGTTCTTC. This gives the protein CASSAHSGQQQFF.

This chain links TRBV7-8 with TRBJ2-1, with a possible D match to TRBD1 (6 bases). The germline CDR1 and CDR2 sequences are SGHVS and FQNEAQ. The CDR3 extends over 15 amino acids. V lost 5 bases and J lost 7, with 18 bases in between. The CDR3 coding sequence is TGTGCCAGCAGCACGGGGAAGGGGGTTCAAAATGAGCAGTTCTTC. Its protein product is CASSTGKGVQNEQFF.

The chain combines TRBV6-5 with TRBJ1-2; D not certain. Trimming took off 6 bases at V and 0 bases at J, with 5 bases between the two ends. Germline CDR1 is MNHEY and CDR2 is SVGAGI. The CDR3 contains 12 residues. CDR3 nucleotides: TGTGCCAGCAGAAGCGCTAACTATGGCTACACCTTC. Encoded protein: CASRSANYGYTF.

This clone is a singleton in its sample. V and J are TRBV7-3 and TRBJ2-4, with 7 bases that match TRBD1. CDR1 is SGHTA and CDR2 is FQGTGA in the germline V gene. The junction had 7 bases not matched to a gene; V was cut back by 2 bases and J by 0 bases. The CDR3 is 17 residues long. The chain's CDR3 is CASSLGATGLAKNIQYF. DNA for the CDR3: TGTGCCAGCAGCTTAGGGGCGACAGGGCTAGCCAAAAACATTCAGTACTTC. The variable domain in full, completed from reference TRBV7-3 and TRBJ2-4, reads GAGVSQTPSNKVTEKGKYVELRCDPISGHTALYWYRQSLGQGPEFLIYFQGTGAADDSGLPNDRFFAVRPEGSVSTLKIQRTERGDSAVYLCASSLGATGLAKNIQYFGAGTRLSVL.

The CDR3 region is CASSPGTGRGHEQYF. CDR3 coding DNA: TGTGCCAGCAGCCCCGGGACAGGGAGGGGACACGAGCAGTACTTC. J is TRBJ2-7 and V is TRBV6-6; TRBD1 matches at 9 bases. This CDR3 has 15 amino acids. Unmatched junction bases numbered 11, after V lost 6 bases and J lost 5 bases. Germline CDR1 reads MNHNY; CDR2 reads SVGAGI (reference sequence).

This clone was counted a single time. The CDR3 region is CASSDPGTGDEKLFF. The DNA of the CDR3 is TGTGCCAGCAGTGACCCCGGGACAGGGGATGAAAAACTGTTTTTT. The rearrangement uses TRBV28 and TRBJ1-4, with 10 bases that match TRBD1. CDR3 length: 15 amino acids. Germline lookup yields CDR1 MDHEN and CDR2 SYDVKM. V gave up 5 bases and J gave up 6 bases; unmatched junction bases: 6.

The rearrangement uses TRBV5-1 and TRBJ2-7, with D tentatively TRBD2 (5 bases). This CDR3 has 15 residues. Germline assignment: CDR1 SGHRS and CDR2 YFSETQ. V lost 0 bases to trimming and J lost 5 bases, with 15 bases between them. CDR3 region: CASSLVSGIENEQYF. The CDR3 nucleotides are TGCGCCAGCAGCTTGGTTTCGGGGATAGAGAACGAGCAGTACTTC.

CDR3 amino acids: CASSLFGVRGNTEAFF. The CDR3 nucleotides read TGTGCCAGCAGTTTATTCGGCGTCCGGGGGAACACTGAAGCTTTCTTT. This chain connects TRBV27 to TRBJ1-1, with unresolved D. Trimming left V 1 base short and J 1 base short, with 13 bases between. The CDR3 length is 16 residues. Germline loops: CDR1 MNHEY, CDR2 SMNVEV (reference sequence).

The chain recombines TRBV7-6 with TRBJ2-5, with 10 bases that match TRBD1. V gave up 5 bases and J gave up 0 bases; unmatched junction bases: 3. Per the germline V gene, CDR1 is SGHVS and CDR2 is FNYEAQ. There are 15 residues in the CDR3. Here the CDR3 reads CASSRTGGDQETQYF. CDR3 nucleotide sequence: TGTGCCAGCAGCCGGACAGGGGGAGACCAAGAGACCCAGTACTTC.

The chain recombines TRBV6-5 with TRBJ2-3; D is unclear. The CDR3 has 12 amino acids. The V gene lost 0 bases and the J gene lost 6 bases, with 4 bases spanning the gap. From germline, CDR1 is MNHEY and CDR2 SVGAGI. CDR3 sequence: CASSYSRDTQYF. CDR3 DNA: TGTGCCAGCAGTTACTCGCGGGATACGCAGTATTTT.

The chain recombines TRBV9 with TRBJ2-7; TRBD2 matches 9 bases. Germline trimming cut 0 bases from V and 2 bases from J; bases unmatched to any gene: 3. Looked up from germline, CDR1 is SGDLS and CDR2 is YYNGEE. The CDR3 runs to 15 residues. CDR3 loop: CASSVGSGGPYEQYF. The CDR3 DNA reads TGTGCCAGCAGCGTAGGTAGCGGGGGCCCCTACGAGCAGTACTTC.

This chain uses TRBV5-4 with TRBJ1-6; D remains unclear. Trimming stripped 2 bases from V and 9 bases from J, with 21 bases between. From germline, CDR1 is SGHNT and CDR2 YYREEE (reference sequence). The CDR3 length is 17 residues. The CDR3 spells CASSLFGVEGLSSPLHF. Here the CDR3 DNA reads TGTGCCAGCAGCTTATTCGGTGTCGAGGGCTTGAGTTCACCCCTCCACTTT.

The V and J genes are TRBV12-5 and TRBJ2-7; a weak D match, TRBD2 (7 bases). With 3 bases removed from V and 2 bases from J, the gap between germline ends came to 20 bases. CDR1 is LGHNT, CDR2 FRNRAP, per germline. This CDR3 has 17 residues. CDR3: CASGLTPPRGPAYEQYF. The CDR3 DNA is TGTGCTAGTGGTTTAACTCCACCGCGGGGGCCTGCCTACGAGCAGTACTTC.